These 17 T cell receptor beta chains were all obtained from the same sample, sequenced in a study of cytomegalovirus exposure and HLA in healthy donors. The primer mix had 60 Vbeta and 13 Jbeta primers. The repertoire was sequenced with immunoSEQ multiplex PCR; TCRdb's copy has only in-frame clones and lacks some. The repertoire consists of 130,000 to 150,000 clones, with about 80% occurring once and the leading ten covering under 2.5%. Sample: PBMCs. The receptors here all came from a man aged 25 to 40 in good health and CMV-seronegative.

The rearrangement links TRBV28 to TRBJ2-5; TRBD1 aligns across 10 bases. The tail of the sequence fits TRBJ2-7 better, so the J call may be wrong. Germline V CDR1 and CDR2: MDHEN, SYDVKM. The CDR3 has 14 amino acids. CDR3 DNA: TGTGCCAGCTTTCGGGGACAGGGGACCTACGAGCAGTACTTC. It encodes CASFRGQGTYEQYF.

The rearrangement joins TRBV18 to TRBJ2-7, with TRBD2 matching 11 bases. The CDR3 is made up of 15 amino acids. Per the germline V gene, CDR1 is KGHSH and CDR2 is LQKENI. V lost 3 bases and J lost 4; bases outside the gene matches: 5. The CDR3 nucleotides read TGTGCCAGCTCACCTACCCGGACTAGCGGGTACGAGCAGTACTTC. Translating gives CASSPTRTSGYEQYF. Drawing the rest from reference TRBV18 and TRBJ2-7, the complete variable domain is NAGVMQNPRHLVRRRGQEARLRCSPMKGHSHVYWYRQLPEEGLKFMVYLQKENIIDESGMPKERFSAEFPKEGPSILRIQQVVRGDSAAYFCASSPTRTSGYEQYFGPGTRLTVT.

This clone was observed many times. The V call is TRBV7-9, the J call TRBJ2-7, with D perhaps TRBD2 (5 bases). The germline CDR1 and CDR2 sequences are SEHNR and FQNEAQ (reference sequence). The CDR3 has 13 amino acids. With 3 bases removed from V and 0 bases from J, the gap between germline ends came to 6 bases. The CDR3 sequence: CASSFGSSYEQYF. Here the CDR3 DNA reads TGTGCCAGCAGCTTTGGGAGCTCCTACGAGCAGTACTTC.

The chain is built from TRBV27 and TRBJ2-1, with a weak D call TRBD2 (6 bases). V lost 3 bases, J lost 6 bases, and 15 bases lay in between. The CDR3 runs 15 residues. The germline V gene encodes CDR1 MNHEY and CDR2 SMNVEV (reference sequence). The CDR3 sequence is CASSFVGRKSNEQFF. The CDR3 coding sequence is TGTGCCAGCAGTTTCGTCGGGAGAAAGAGCAATGAGCAGTTCTTC.

V and J are TRBV7-7 and TRBJ2-1; D remains unclear. The CDR3 loop spans 13 amino acids. Germline loops: CDR1 SSHAT, CDR2 FNYEAQ (reference sequence). V lost 1 base to trimming and J lost 12 bases, with 13 bases between them. The DNA for the CDR3 is TGTGCCAGCAGCTTAGACTCCCTCAACGTGCAGTTCTTC. Translation gives CASSLDSLNVQFF.

V and J are TRBV4-1 and TRBJ2-7; D possibly corresponds to TRBD2 (5 bases). The CDR3 runs 14 residues. V was pared by 3 bases and J by 4 bases, with 13 bases between. Germline-derived CDR1 and CDR2 are MGHRA and YSYEKL. In DNA, the CDR3 is TGCGCCAGCAGCCAGCACCCCGGGAAGTACGAGCAGTACTTC. It specifies CASSQHPGKYEQYF.

The chain employs TRBV5-4 and TRBJ1-2; 9 bases are a match to TRBD1. Germline-derived CDR1 and CDR2 are SGHNT and YYREEE (reference sequence). J gave up 3 bases and V 4 bases, and 10 bases lay outside the gene matches. The CDR3 sequence is 16 residues long. CDR3 protein: CASSREPGQGDYGYTF. For the CDR3, the DNA is TGTGCCAGCAGCAGGGAACCGGGACAGGGAGACTATGGCTACACCTTC.

The chain carries TRBV30 and TRBJ2-3; unclear D gene. The CDR3 totals 12 residues. Germline V gene data show CDR1 as GTSNPN and CDR2 as SVGIG (reference sequence). V lost 0 bases to trimming and J lost 5 bases, with 6 bases between them. CDR3 in amino acids: CAWSVSQDTQYF. CDR3 bases: TGTGCCTGGAGTGTATCCCAAGATACGCAGTATTTT. The complete variable domain, with remaining parts taken from reference TRBV30 and TRBJ2-3, reads SQTIHQWPATLVQPVGSPLSLECTVEGTSNPNLYWYRQAAGRGLQLLFYSVGIGQISSEVPQNLSASRPQDRQFILSSKKLLLSDSGFYLCAWSVSQDTQYFGPGTRLTVL.

The CDR3 region has the DNA TGTGCCAGCAGCTTGGGACAAATGAACACTGAAGCTTTCTTT. Its translation is CASSLGQMNTEAFF. The rearrangement joins TRBV7-3 to TRBJ1-1, with a possible D match to TRBD1 (6 bases). The V gene's germline CDR1 is SGHTA and CDR2 FQGTGA. CDR3 length: 14 amino acids. V lost 3 bases and J lost 0, with 8 bases in between.

The chain combines TRBV7-2 with TRBJ2-5, with 10 bases lining up with TRBD1. CDR1 is SGHTA and CDR2 is FQGNSA in the germline V gene. The CDR3 totals 14 residues. The ends lost 5 bases at V and 5 bases at J; junction bases unmatched: 5. The CDR3 bases are TGTGCCAGCAGCCCGGACAGGGGGTGGGAGACCCAGTACTTC. Its protein product is CASSPDRGWETQYF. Variable domain in full (rest from reference TRBV7-2 and TRBJ2-5): GAGVSQSPSNKVTEKGKDVELRCDPISGHTALYWYRQSLGQGLEFLIYFQGNSAPDKSGLPSDRFSAERTGGSVSTLTIQRTQQEDSAVYLCASSPDRGWETQYFGPGTRLLVL.

The chain couples TRBV2 to TRBJ2-7, with 7 nucleotides matching TRBD1. The length of the CDR3 is 14 residues. The ends lost 6 bases at V and 5 bases at J; junction bases unmatched: 10. Germline CDR1 SNHLY, CDR2 FYNNEI. The CDR3 spells CASSSGQVGNEQYF. CDR3 sequence (DNA): TGTGCCAGCAGCTCCGGACAGGTTGGTAACGAGCAGTACTTC.

The chain carries TRBV2 and TRBJ1-2, with 9 bases identical to TRBD1. CDR3 size: 15 residues. Germline CDR1 and CDR2: SNHLY and FYNNEI. Germline trimming cut 4 bases from V and 4 bases from J; bases unmatched to any gene: 7. The CDR3 coding sequence is TGTGCCAGCAGTGTCGACAGGGGGGCTTCCTATGGCTACACCTTC. Encoded protein: CASSVDRGASYGYTF.

This sequence joins TRBV27 and TRBJ1-1; 7 nucleotides line up with TRBD1. CDR1 is MNHEY, CDR2 SMNVEV, per germline (reference sequence). CDR3 length: 14 amino acids. V lost 5 bases to trimming and J lost 4 bases; unmatched junction nucleotides: 7. Here the CDR3 reads CASSHDRESTEAFF. DNA for the CDR3: TGTGCCAGCAGTCACGACAGGGAGAGCACTGAAGCTTTCTTT.

The chain has TRBV7-2 and TRBJ2-5; a possible D gene is TRBD1 (5 bases). Deletions cut 8 bases from V and 7 bases from J, with 17 bases between. CDR1 SGHTA and CDR2 FQGNSA come from the germline V gene. This CDR3 comprises 13 residues. CDR3 sequence reads: CASGAQPDGTQYF. The DNA of the CDR3 is TGTGCCAGCGGGGCACAGCCTGATGGGACCCAGTACTTC.

This clone was seen a handful of times. J is TRBJ2-7 and V is TRBV18, with 7 bases matching TRBD1. Germline V CDR1 and CDR2: KGHSH, LQKENI. The CDR3 covers 17 residues. With V trimmed by 1 base and J by 5 bases, 14 bases remained unmatched. The CDR3 spells CASSPLPGTALANEQYF. The CDR3 DNA is TGTGCCAGCTCACCACTTCCAGGGACAGCCTTGGCCAACGAGCAGTACTTC.

CDR3 amino acids: CASSLPAVAGTDTQYF. The DNA of the CDR3 is TGCGCCAGCAGCTTGCCGGCGGTAGCGGGCACAGATACGCAGTATTTT. The chain is built from TRBV5-1 and TRBJ2-3; D might be TRBD2 (6 bases). Germline V gives CDR1 SGHRS, CDR2 YFSETQ. The CDR3 loop spans 16 amino acids. V gave up 1 base and J gave up 1 base, with 13 bases separating them.

The chain recombines TRBV28 with TRBJ2-3, with 9 bases identical to TRBD2. Trimming took 11 bases from V and 5 from J; bases not matched to a gene: 23. CDR1 is MDHEN, CDR2 SYDVKM, per germline. The CDR3 has 18 residues. CDR3 amino acids: CAAWDLAGGDGGQDTQYF. The DNA of the CDR3 is TGTGCCGCATGGGACCTGGCGGGGGGGGATGGTGGGCAAGATACGCAGTATTTT. Supplemented by reference TRBV28 and TRBJ2-3, the full variable domain reads DVKVTQSSRYLVKRTGEKVFLECVQDMDHENMFWYRQDPGLGLRLIYFSYDVKMKEKGDIPEGYSVSREKKERFSLILESASTNQTSMYLCAAWDLAGGDGGQDTQYFGPGTRLTVL.